This T cell receptor (beta chain) was identified during a study of T-cell reconstitution after alpha-beta-depleted transplantation in children. Unique molecular identifiers were used in preparing the TCRbeta library. TCRdb re-called the PCR reads with MiXCR, one entry per CDR3 protein. In the table there are 330,000 or so distinct CDR3 sequences, 7.5% to 9% of which are singletons. The study, taken as a whole, reports: T-cell numbers and diversity one year post-transplant derived largely from freshly generated T cells.

This clonotype occurred many times. The target antigen is unknown. Germline-derived CDR1 and CDR2 are MNHEY and SVGAGI. This CDR3 is built from 14 residues. V lost 5 bases, J lost 3 bases, and 11 bases lay in between. The clonotype originates from a female patient aged 2-10 years who had a stem cell transplant for Fanconi anemia, so the T cells may come from the graft donor. J is TRBJ1-5 and V is TRBV6-5; TRBD1 is a possible D gene (5 bases). Sequences were derived from peripheral blood, sampled 360 days after TCRalphabeta/CD19-depleted stem cell transplant. CDR3 bases: TGTGCCAGCAGTCGGGACCGCGACAATCAGCCCCAGCATTTT. Its translation: CASSRDRDNQPQHF.